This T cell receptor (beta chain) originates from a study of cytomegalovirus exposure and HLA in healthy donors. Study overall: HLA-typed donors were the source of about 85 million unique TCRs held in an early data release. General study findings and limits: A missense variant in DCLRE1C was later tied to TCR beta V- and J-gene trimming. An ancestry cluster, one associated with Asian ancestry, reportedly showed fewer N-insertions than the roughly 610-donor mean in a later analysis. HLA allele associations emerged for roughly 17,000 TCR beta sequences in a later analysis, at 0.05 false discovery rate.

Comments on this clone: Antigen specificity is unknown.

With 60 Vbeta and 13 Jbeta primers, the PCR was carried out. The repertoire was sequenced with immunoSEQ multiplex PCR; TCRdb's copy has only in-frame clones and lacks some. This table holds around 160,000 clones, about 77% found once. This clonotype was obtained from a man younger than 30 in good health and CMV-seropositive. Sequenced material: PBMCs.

The CDR3, as DNA: TGTGCCAGCAGTGCGGGACTAGCGGGAGTCCCACCTAGCCAAGAGACCCAGTACTTC. Translated: CASSAGLAGVPPSQETQYF. This chain links TRBV27 with TRBJ2-5; 14 positions match TRBD2. The CDR3 has 19 amino acids. The V gene end was trimmed by 5 bases and the J gene end by 1 base; junction bases not matched to a gene: 12. The germline V gene encodes CDR1 MNHEY and CDR2 SMNVEV (reference sequence).